The 26 T cell receptor beta chains below all came from one sample that was sequenced in a study of cytotoxic CD8 clonotypes in ibrutinib-treated CLL. The data were produced by immunoSEQ multiplex PCR, yet TCRdb's version contains in-frame clones alone and is incomplete. The profile shows around 70,000 clones, 68% of them singletons. The source material was PBMCs, sampled after 12 months of ibrutinib treatment. These receptor sequences come from a human donor with chronic lymphocytic leukemia.

The J gene is TRBJ2-5, the V gene TRBV11-2, with TRBD2 matching 9 bases. This CDR3 has 15 amino acids. Germline CDR1 reads SGHAT; CDR2 reads FQNNGV. Trimming took 0 bases from V and 4 from J; bases not matched to a gene: 3. Written as DNA, the CDR3 is TGTGCCAGCAGCTTAGATGGCGGGGGGGCAGAGACCCAGTACTTC. This encodes CASSLDGGGAETQYF.

In DNA, the CDR3 is TGTGCCAGCAGCCCCCGACTAACTCAACGCTCCTACAATGAGCAGTTCTTC. Its protein product is CASSPRLTQRSYNEQFF. The chain is built from TRBV9 and TRBJ2-1, with a possible D match to TRBD2 (5 bases). The CDR3 extends over 17 amino acids. Germline CDR1 and CDR2: SGDLS and YYNGEE. The V end was cut by 4 bases, the J end by 0 bases, with 17 bases between.

The J gene is TRBJ1-6, the V gene TRBV7-9; TRBD1 matches 7 bases. The J segment lost 5 bases and the V segment lost 5 bases, leaving 9 bases of the junction unmatched. This CDR3 comprises 16 residues. Germline CDR1 and CDR2: SEHNR and FQNEAQ (reference sequence). The chain's CDR3 is CASSGQRTGNNSPLHF. The CDR3 DNA follows: TGTGCCAGCAGCGGTCAACGGACAGGCAATAATTCACCCCTCCACTTT. Supplemented by reference TRBV7-9 and TRBJ1-6, the full variable domain reads DTGVSQNPRHKITKRGQNVTFRCDPISEHNRLYWYRQTLGQGPEFLTYFQNEAQLEKSRLLSDRFSAERPKGSFSTLEIQRTEQGDSAMYLCASSGQRTGNNSPLHFGNGTRLTVT.

There are a few counts of this clone. The V and J genes are TRBV7-2 and TRBJ1-5; TRBD1 matches at 11 bases. V was pared by 5 bases and J by 7 bases, with 4 bases of the junction left unmatched. The germline CDR1 and CDR2 sequences are SGHTA and FQGNSA. The CDR3 loop spans 14 amino acids. The CDR3 loop is CASSRTGGEQPQHF. Here the CDR3 DNA reads TGTGCCAGCAGCCGGACAGGGGGCGAGCAGCCCCAGCATTTT.

The J gene is TRBJ2-6, the V gene TRBV11-2; 8 bases agree with TRBD1. The CDR3 is 17 residues long. V lost 0 bases, J lost 2 bases, and 3 bases stayed unmatched. Per germline, CDR1 SGHAT and CDR2 FQNNGV. CDR3 residues: CASSLESGGAGANVLTF. The CDR3 coding sequence is TGTGCCAGCAGCTTAGAGTCAGGGGGCGCTGGGGCCAACGTCCTGACTTTC.

The CDR3 loop reads CASSPSTTSYNEQFF. The CDR3 DNA reads as TGTGCCAGCAGCCCCAGCACGACATCCTACAATGAGCAGTTCTTC. The rearrangement uses TRBV7-8 and TRBJ2-1; D uncertain. V lost 5 bases to trimming and J lost 1 base, with 12 bases between them. From germline, CDR1 is SGHVS and CDR2 FQNEAQ. This CDR3 is built from 15 residues.

This chain joins TRBV25-1 and TRBJ2-5; 12 bases are shared with TRBD2. Looked up from germline, CDR1 is MGHDK and CDR2 is SYGVNS. Trimming cost V 2 bases and J 5 bases; bases outside gene matches: 6. The CDR3 covers 16 residues. CDR3 DNA sequence: TGTGCCAGCAGTGAAGGCAGACTAGCGGGGGTGGAGACCCAGTACTTC. It specifies CASSEGRLAGVETQYF.

This sequence joins TRBV5-4 and TRBJ1-2; 7 positions match TRBD1. The CDR3 length is 14 residues. Germline V gene lookup returns CDR1 SGHNT and CDR2 YYREEE (reference sequence). V trimming: 4 bases; J trimming: 4 bases; junction bases outside the gene matches: 7. The CDR3 DNA is TGTGCCAGCAGCGCTGGCCAGGGGGTCTATGGCTACACCTTC. Amino acids: CASSAGQGVYGYTF.

This rearrangement joins TRBV2 to TRBJ2-2, with 10 bases matching TRBD2. The CDR3 is 15 residues long. V was clipped by 4 bases and J by 5 bases; unmatched bases: 4. The germline V gene encodes CDR1 SNHLY and CDR2 FYNNEI. CDR3 residues: CASSAERGGTGELFF. CDR3 in DNA: TGTGCCAGCAGTGCCGAGCGGGGGGGAACCGGGGAGCTGTTTTTT.

This chain uses TRBV7-2 with TRBJ1-6, with D unclear. The CDR3 length is 14 residues. V was pared by 6 bases and J by 12 bases, with 18 bases between. The germline V gene has CDR1 SGHTA and CDR2 FQGNSA. The CDR3 reads CASSIETAHRPLHF. The DNA for the CDR3 is TGTGCCAGCAGTATAGAGACGGCACACCGACCCCTCCACTTT.

The sample holds a few counts of this clone. This chain links TRBV6-6 with TRBJ2-7; perhaps TRBD2 as D (5 bases). CDR1 is MNHNY and CDR2 is SVGAGI in the germline V gene (reference sequence). This CDR3 region has 12 residues. Trimming took off 8 bases at V and 3 bases at J, with 11 bases between the two ends. The CDR3 DNA is TGTGCCAGCGGACTTACGAGCTACGAGCAGTACTTC. Protein sequence: CASGLTSYEQYF.

The chain has TRBV2 and TRBJ2-7, with 8 bases fitting TRBD1. CDR1 and CDR2 (germline): SNHLY, FYNNEI. Trimming at V came to 7 bases and at J to 5 bases, leaving 4 bases not matched to a gene. The CDR3 covers 12 residues. The DNA of the CDR3 is TGTGCCAGCACGGACAGGGAACACGAGCAGTACTTC. Translating it yields CASTDREHEQYF.

This clone was observed a few times. The CDR3 sequence is CASSPGTVAAFF. Here the CDR3 DNA reads TGTGCCAGCAGCCCCGGGACGGTGGCAGCTTTCTTT. The genes are TRBV11-2 and TRBJ1-1; D might be TRBD1 (5 bases). This CDR3 comprises 12 residues. Trimming took off 5 bases at V and 10 bases at J, with 14 bases between the two ends. Germline V lookup: CDR1 SGHAT, CDR2 FQNNGV.

This clone turned up a few times. V gene TRBV2 combines with J gene TRBJ2-2; weak D call: TRBD1 (5 bases). The CDR3 consists of 13 residues. The V gene lost 6 bases and the J gene lost 4 bases, with 9 bases spanning the gap. Germline loops: CDR1 SNHLY, CDR2 FYNNEI. The CDR3 nucleotides read TGTGCCAGCAGAGGCAGGGCCACCGGGGAGCTGTTTTTT. This gives the protein CASRGRATGELFF.

This clone appeared a few times. The rearrangement links TRBV4-3 to TRBJ2-1; D ambiguous. V shed 0 bases and J shed 7 bases, with 7 bases lying between them. Looked up from germline, CDR1 is LGHNA and CDR2 is YSLEER. CDR3 length equals 13 residues. The DNA for the CDR3 is TGCGCCAGCAGCCAAGAAGGGTGGAATGAGCAGTTCTTC. Amino acid sequence: CASSQEGWNEQFF.

The sample holds one count of this clone. The chain has TRBV6-1 and TRBJ1-4; the D gene is possibly TRBD1 (5 bases). Trimming removed 9 bases at V and 6 bases at J, with 17 bases between. The germline CDR1 and CDR2 sequences are MNHNS and SASEGT. This CDR3 contains 14 residues. The DNA of the CDR3 is TGTGCCAGGACAGTCAAGCCTGGGGATGAAAAACTGTTTTTT. Translation gives CARTVKPGDEKLFF.

The rearrangement joins TRBV7-8 to TRBJ1-1, with D possibly being TRBD1 (5 bases). V shed 0 bases and J shed 4 bases, with 9 bases lying between them. The germline V gene has CDR1 SGHVS and CDR2 FQNEAQ. The CDR3 sequence is 14 residues long. Written as DNA, the CDR3 is TGTGCCAGCAGCTTAGCAGGGGAGCGCACTGAAGCTTTCTTT. This sequence encodes CASSLAGERTEAFF. The full variable domain, its missing parts supplied by reference TRBV7-8 and TRBJ1-1, is GAGVSQSPRYKVAKRGQDVALRCDPISGHVSLFWYQQALGQGPEFLTYFQNEAQLDKSGLPSDRFFAERPEGSVSTLKIQRTQQEDSAVYLCASSLAGERTEAFFGQGTRLTVV.

This rearrangement joins TRBV7-8 to TRBJ2-7, with D perhaps matching TRBD2 (5 bases). This CDR3 contains 13 residues. V lost 1 base and J 6 bases, leaving 10 bases between the germline ends. The germline V gene has CDR1 SGHVS and CDR2 FQNEAQ. CDR3 coding DNA: TGTGCCAGCAGCTTAGGGACTGCCCTCGAGCAGTACTTC. Residues: CASSLGTALEQYF.

The DNA for the CDR3 is TGTGCCAGCAGCCCCCCTTCGCACTCTGGGGCCAACGTCCTGACTTTC. Protein product: CASSPPSHSGANVLTF. J is TRBJ2-6 and V is TRBV21-1. TRBV21-1 is described as a pseudogene. The CDR3 covers 16 residues.

The V call is TRBV5-4, the J call TRBJ1-2; TRBD1 matches at 7 bases. Per the germline V gene, CDR1 is SGHNT and CDR2 is YYREEE (reference sequence). The CDR3 length is 15 residues. The ends lost 4 bases at V and 6 bases at J; junction bases unmatched: 12. DNA of the CDR3: TGTGCCAGCAGCAATCGACAGGGTACCTCCGATGGCTACACCTTC. Translated, it gives CASSNRQGTSDGYTF. The full variable domain, its missing parts supplied by reference TRBV5-4 and TRBJ1-2, is ETGVTQSPTHLIKTRGQQVTLRCSSQSGHNTVSWYQQALGQGPQFIFQYYREEENGRGNFPPRFSGLQFPNYSSELNVNALELDDSALYLCASSNRQGTSDGYTFGSGTRLTVV.

The sample holds one count of this clone. The rearrangement joins TRBV5-8 to TRBJ1-4; D gene ambiguous. V gave up 1 base and J gave up 2 bases, with 15 bases separating them. Germline V CDR1 and CDR2: SGHTS, YDEGEE. There are 17 residues in the CDR3. The CDR3 loop reads CASSLRPMWYTNEKLFF. The CDR3 nucleotides read TGTGCCAGCAGCTTGCGACCTATGTGGTACACTAATGAAAAACTGTTTTTT.

The V call is TRBV19, the J call TRBJ2-7; perhaps TRBD2 as D (6 bases). CDR3 size: 13 residues. The germline V and J ends were trimmed by 4 bases and 1 base, with 8 bases remaining between them. CDR1 is LNHDA, CDR2 SQIVND, per germline (reference sequence). The CDR3 protein is CASSKDYSYEQYF. DNA of the CDR3: TGTGCCAGTAGTAAGGACTATTCCTACGAGCAGTACTTC.

The chain links TRBV7-8 to TRBJ2-1; TRBD1 agrees at 8 bases. Germline V gene data show CDR1 as SGHVS and CDR2 as FQNEAQ. V lost 5 bases, J lost 8 bases, and 14 bases stayed unmatched. The CDR3 is 16 amino acids. In DNA, the CDR3 is TGTGCCAGCAGCCTATACTCCAGAGACAGGGGCTATGAGCAGTTCTTC. Its translation is CASSLYSRDRGYEQFF.

The gene calls are TRBV4-1 and TRBJ2-7; 7 bases are a match to TRBD1. CDR3 length: 16 amino acids. Trimming at V came to 4 bases and at J to 3 bases, leaving 12 bases not matched to a gene. CDR1 and CDR2 (germline): MGHRA, YSYEKL. Written as DNA, the CDR3 is TGCGCCAGCAGCCCGGATCTTAGTGCAGGGGGCTACGAGCAGTACTTC. Translated, it gives CASSPDLSAGGYEQYF.

The chain joins TRBV7-9 to TRBJ1-2; D unclear. V dropped 1 base and J dropped 4 bases, with 19 bases sitting between them. From germline, CDR1 is SEHNR and CDR2 FQNEAQ (reference sequence). There are 17 residues in the CDR3. This CDR3 is CASSLGRPGRTLYGYTF. The CDR3 DNA follows: TGTGCCAGCAGCTTAGGGCGCCCAGGACGGACTCTCTATGGCTACACCTTC.

The gene calls are TRBV19 and TRBJ1-1, with D tentatively TRBD1 (5 bases). The germline V gene has CDR1 LNHDA and CDR2 SQIVND (reference sequence). The V and J ends lost 6 bases and 3 bases respectively, with 14 bases between them. The CDR3 covers 14 residues. DNA of the CDR3: TGTGCCAGTAGGGTAAGGGGCCGGGACACTGAAGCTTTCTTT. Translation gives CASRVRGRDTEAFF.